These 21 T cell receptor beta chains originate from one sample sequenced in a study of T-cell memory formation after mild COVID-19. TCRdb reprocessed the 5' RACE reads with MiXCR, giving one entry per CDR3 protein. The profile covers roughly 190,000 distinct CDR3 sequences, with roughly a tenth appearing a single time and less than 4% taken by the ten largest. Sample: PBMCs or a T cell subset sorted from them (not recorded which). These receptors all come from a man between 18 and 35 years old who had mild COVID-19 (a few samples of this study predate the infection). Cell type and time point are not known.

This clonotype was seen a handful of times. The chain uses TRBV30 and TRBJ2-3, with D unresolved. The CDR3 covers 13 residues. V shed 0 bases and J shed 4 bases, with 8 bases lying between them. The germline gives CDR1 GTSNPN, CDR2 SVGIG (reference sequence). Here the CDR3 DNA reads TGTGCCTGGAGTGTATTGACTGCAGATACGCAGTATTTT. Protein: CAWSVLTADTQYF. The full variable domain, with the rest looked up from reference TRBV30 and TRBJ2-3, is SQTIHQWPATLVQPVGSPLSLECTVEGTSNPNLYWYRQAAGRGLQLLFYSVGIGQISSEVPQNLSASRPQDRQFILSSKKLLLSDSGFYLCAWSVLTADTQYFGPGTRLTVL.

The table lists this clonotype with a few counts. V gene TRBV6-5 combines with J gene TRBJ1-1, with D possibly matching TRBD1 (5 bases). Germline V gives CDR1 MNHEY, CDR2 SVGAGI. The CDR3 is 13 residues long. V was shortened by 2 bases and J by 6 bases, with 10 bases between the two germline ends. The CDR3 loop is CASSYLRGAEAFF. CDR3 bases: TGTGCCAGCAGTTACCTCCGGGGCGCTGAAGCTTTCTTT.

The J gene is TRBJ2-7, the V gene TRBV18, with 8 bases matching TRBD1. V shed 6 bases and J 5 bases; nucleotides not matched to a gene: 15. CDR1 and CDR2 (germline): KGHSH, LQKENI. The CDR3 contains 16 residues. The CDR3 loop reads CASSPPGSTGAHEQYF. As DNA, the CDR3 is TGTGCCAGCTCTCCCCCAGGATCGACAGGGGCCCACGAGCAGTACTTC.

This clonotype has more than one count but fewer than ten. CDR3 in amino acids: CASRKGAGNTEAFF. DNA of the CDR3: TGCGCCAGCAGAAAGGGGGCAGGGAACACTGAAGCTTTCTTT. The chain links TRBV5-1 to TRBJ1-1; 7 bases line up with TRBD1. Germline V gene lookup returns CDR1 SGHRS and CDR2 YFSETQ. The V gene end was trimmed by 5 bases and the J gene end by 1 base; junction bases not matched to a gene: 5. The CDR3 spans 14 residues.

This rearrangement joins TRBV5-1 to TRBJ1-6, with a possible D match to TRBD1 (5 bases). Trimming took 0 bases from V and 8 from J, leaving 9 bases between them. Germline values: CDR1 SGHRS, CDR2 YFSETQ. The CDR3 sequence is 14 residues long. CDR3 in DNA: TGCGCCAGCAGCTTGGGGGGACGGGATTCACCCCTCCACTTT. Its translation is CASSLGGRDSPLHF.

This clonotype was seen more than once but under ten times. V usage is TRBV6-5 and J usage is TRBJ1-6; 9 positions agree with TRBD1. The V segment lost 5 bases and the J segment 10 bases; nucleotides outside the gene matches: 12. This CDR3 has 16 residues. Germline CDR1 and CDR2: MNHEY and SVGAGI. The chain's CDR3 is CASSSLAGTGTSPLHF. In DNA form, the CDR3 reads TGTGCCAGCAGTAGCTTGGCCGGGACAGGGACCTCACCCCTCCACTTT.

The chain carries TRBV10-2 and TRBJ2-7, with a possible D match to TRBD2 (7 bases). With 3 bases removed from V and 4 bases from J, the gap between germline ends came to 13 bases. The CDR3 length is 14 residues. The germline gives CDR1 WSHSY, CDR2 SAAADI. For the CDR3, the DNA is TGCGCCAGCAGTGATACGGGGGGCGGTTACGAGCAGTACTTC. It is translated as CASSDTGGGYEQYF.

CDR3 nucleotides: TGTGCCAGCAGTCGTGGGGACTCTAATAATGAGCAGTTCTTC. Translation: CASSRGDSNNEQFF. The chain has TRBV12-3 or TRBV12-4 and TRBJ2-1; TRBD2 is a possible D gene (6 bases). V gave up 5 bases and J gave up 7 bases, with 15 bases separating them. This CDR3 is 14 amino acids long.

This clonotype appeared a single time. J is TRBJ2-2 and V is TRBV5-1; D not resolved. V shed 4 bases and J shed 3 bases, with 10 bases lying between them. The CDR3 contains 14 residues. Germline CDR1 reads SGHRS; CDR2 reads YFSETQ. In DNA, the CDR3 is TGCGCCAGCAGCACCGCTTCGCACACCGGGGAGCTGTTTTTT. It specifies CASSTASHTGELFF. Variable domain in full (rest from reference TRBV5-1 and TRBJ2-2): KAGVTQTPRYLIKTRGQQVTLSCSPISGHRSVSWYQQTPGQGLQFLFEYFSETQRNKGNFPGRFSGRQFSNSRSEMNVSTLELGDSALYLCASSTASHTGELFFGEGSRLTVL.

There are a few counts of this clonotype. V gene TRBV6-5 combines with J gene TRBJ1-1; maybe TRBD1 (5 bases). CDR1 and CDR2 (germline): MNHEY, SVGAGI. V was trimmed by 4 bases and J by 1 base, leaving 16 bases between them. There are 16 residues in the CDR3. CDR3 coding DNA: TGTGCCAGCAGTTCCATGCCGGGGCAAGCGAACACTGAAGCTTTCTTT. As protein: CASSSMPGQANTEAFF.

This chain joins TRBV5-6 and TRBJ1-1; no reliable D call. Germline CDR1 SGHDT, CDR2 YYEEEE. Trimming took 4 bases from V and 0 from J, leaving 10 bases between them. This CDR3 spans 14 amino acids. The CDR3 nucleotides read TGTGCCAGCAGCAAAAGGACGGTGAACACTGAAGCTTTCTTT. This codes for CASSKRTVNTEAFF.

The CDR3 spells CASSLGGTGILYGYTF. CDR3 DNA: TGCGCCAGCAGCTTGGGGGGGACAGGGATTCTCTATGGCTACACCTTC. The chain recombines TRBV5-1 with TRBJ1-2; 9 bases align to TRBD1. The CDR3 is 16 residues long. The V and J ends lost 0 bases and 4 bases, in that order; junction bases with no gene match: 7. Germline V gives CDR1 SGHRS, CDR2 YFSETQ. The whole variable domain, filled in from reference TRBV5-1 and TRBJ1-2, reads KAGVTQTPRYLIKTRGQQVTLSCSPISGHRSVSWYQQTPGQGLQFLFEYFSETQRNKGNFPGRFSGRQFSNSRSEMNVSTLELGDSALYLCASSLGGTGILYGYTFGSGTRLTVV.

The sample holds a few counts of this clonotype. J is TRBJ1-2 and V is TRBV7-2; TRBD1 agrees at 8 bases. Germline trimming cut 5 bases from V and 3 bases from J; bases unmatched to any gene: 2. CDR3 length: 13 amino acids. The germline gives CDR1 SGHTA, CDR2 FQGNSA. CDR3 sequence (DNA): TGTGCCAGCAGCAAGGACAGGGACTATGGCTACACCTTC. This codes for CASSKDRDYGYTF.

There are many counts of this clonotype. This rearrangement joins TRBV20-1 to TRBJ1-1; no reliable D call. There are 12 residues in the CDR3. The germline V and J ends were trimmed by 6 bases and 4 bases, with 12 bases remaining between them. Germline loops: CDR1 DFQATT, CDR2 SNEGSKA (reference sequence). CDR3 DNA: TGCAGTGCCCCCGGGCCAGGCACTGAAGCTTTCTTT. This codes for CSAPGPGTEAFF.

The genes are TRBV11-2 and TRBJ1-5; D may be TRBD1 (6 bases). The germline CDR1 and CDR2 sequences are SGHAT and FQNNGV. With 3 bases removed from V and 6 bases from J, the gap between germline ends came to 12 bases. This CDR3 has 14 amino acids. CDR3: CASSFTGAAQPQHF. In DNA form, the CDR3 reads TGTGCCAGCAGCTTTACGGGGGCCGCTCAGCCCCAGCATTTT. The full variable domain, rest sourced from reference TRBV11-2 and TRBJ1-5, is EAGVAQSPRYKIIEKRQSVAFWCNPISGHATLYWYQQILGQGPKLLIQFQNNGVVDDSQLPKDRFSAERLKGVDSTLKIQPAKLEDSAVYLCASSFTGAAQPQHFGDGTRLSIL.

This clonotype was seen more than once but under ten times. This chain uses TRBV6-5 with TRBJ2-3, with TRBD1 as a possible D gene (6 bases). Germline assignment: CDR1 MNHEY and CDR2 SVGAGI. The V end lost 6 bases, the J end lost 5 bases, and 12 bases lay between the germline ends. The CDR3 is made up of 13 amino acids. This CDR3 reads CASRGLGGDTQYF. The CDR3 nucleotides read TGTGCCAGCAGGGGGCTAGGGGGAGATACGCAGTATTTT.

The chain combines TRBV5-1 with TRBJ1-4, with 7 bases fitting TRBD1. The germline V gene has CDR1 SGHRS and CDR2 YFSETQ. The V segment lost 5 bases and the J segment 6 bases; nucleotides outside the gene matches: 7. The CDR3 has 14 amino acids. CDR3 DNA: TGCGCCAGCAGGTCCGGGACAGACGATGAAAAACTGTTTTTT. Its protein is CASRSGTDDEKLFF.

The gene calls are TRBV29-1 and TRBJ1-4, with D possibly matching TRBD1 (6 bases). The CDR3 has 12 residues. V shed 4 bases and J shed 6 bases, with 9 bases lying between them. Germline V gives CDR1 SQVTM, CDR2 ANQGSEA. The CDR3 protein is CSVGGGHEKLFF. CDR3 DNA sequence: TGCAGCGTTGGAGGGGGACATGAAAAACTGTTTTTT.

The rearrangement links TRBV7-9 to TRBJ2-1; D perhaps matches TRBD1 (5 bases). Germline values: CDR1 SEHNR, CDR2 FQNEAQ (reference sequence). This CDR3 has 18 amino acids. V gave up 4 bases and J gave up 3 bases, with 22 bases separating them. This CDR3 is CASSSDPPGVTVYNEQFF. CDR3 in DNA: TGTGCCAGCAGCTCGGACCCCCCCGGCGTGACAGTCTACAATGAGCAGTTCTTC.

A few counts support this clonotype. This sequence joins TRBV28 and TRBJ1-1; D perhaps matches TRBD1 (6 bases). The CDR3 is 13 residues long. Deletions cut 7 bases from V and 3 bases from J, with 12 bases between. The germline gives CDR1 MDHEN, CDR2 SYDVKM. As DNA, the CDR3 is TGTGCCAGCATTTGGGGGCGCGACACTGAAGCTTTCTTT. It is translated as CASIWGRDTEAFF.

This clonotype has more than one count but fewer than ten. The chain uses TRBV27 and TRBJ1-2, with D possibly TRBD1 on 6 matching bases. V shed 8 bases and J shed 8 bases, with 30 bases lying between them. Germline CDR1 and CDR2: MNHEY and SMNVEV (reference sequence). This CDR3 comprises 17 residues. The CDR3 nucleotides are TGTGCCAGCGGCCCGGCGAGGGGGAGGCGTCCCGAGGGCGGCTACACCTTC. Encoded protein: CASGPARGRRPEGGYTF.